One and the same sample provided the 21 T cell receptor beta chains below, sequenced in a study of shared clonotypes between healthy human individuals. Measured with immunoSEQ multiplex PCR; TCRdb has only the in-frame clones, and not every one. The sample lists hundreds of thousands of clones, approximately 79% occurring once. The source material was memory CD4+ T cells sorted from blood. Subset noted: CD45RA-negative fraction. These receptors all come from a woman in her thirties in good health.

The genes are TRBV11-2 and TRBJ2-7; 11 nucleotides agree with TRBD2. J was trimmed by 4 bases and V by 2 bases; bases with no gene match: 7. This CDR3 region has 16 residues. Germline V gene lookup returns CDR1 SGHAT and CDR2 FQNNGV. CDR3 loop: CASSLPSGRISYEQYF. The CDR3, as DNA: TGTGCCAGCAGCTTACCTAGCGGGAGGATCAGTTACGAGCAGTACTTC.

V usage is TRBV29-1 and J usage is TRBJ1-1; no reliable D call. Germline CDR1 SQVTM, CDR2 ANQGSEA. The CDR3 has 11 amino acids. Trimming pared 6 bases from V and 1 base from J, leaving 6 bases between. In DNA, the CDR3 is TGCAGCGTCCGAAGGAACACTGAAGCTTTCTTT. Its protein product is CSVRRNTEAFF.

A note on this clone: Other DNA sequences of this sample code for an identical CDR3. The chain's CDR3 is CASSYSFREKLFF. DNA of the CDR3: TGTGCCAGCAGTTACAGCTTCCGGGAAAAACTGTTTTTT. V and J are TRBV6-6 and TRBJ1-4; D unclear. The V end lost 2 bases, the J end lost 8 bases, and 9 bases lay between the germline ends. CDR3 length: 13 residues. CDR1 is MNHNY, CDR2 SVGAGI, per germline (reference sequence).

This clone was seen more than once but under ten times. V is TRBV21-1 and J is TRBJ2-2; the table names TRBD2, a call not compared with the DNA. TRBV21-1 is an annotated pseudogene. This CDR3 is 18 amino acids long. The CDR3 here is CASSKARRLAGHTGELFF. Written as DNA, the CDR3 is TGTGCCAGCAGCAAAGCAAGGCGGCTAGCGGGCCACACCGGGGAGCTGTTTTTT.

The chain employs TRBV7-2 and TRBJ2-4; no clear D gene. V gave up 1 base and J gave up 0 bases, with 10 bases separating them. The germline V gene encodes CDR1 SGHTA and CDR2 FQGNSA. CDR3 length: 16 amino acids. This CDR3 reads CASSLVSDIAKNIQYF. CDR3 nucleotide sequence: TGTGCCAGCAGCTTAGTTTCAGACATAGCCAAAAACATTCAGTACTTC.

In this sample, this clone turned up a few times. The rearrangement links TRBV6-1 to TRBJ2-7; 7 bases are shared with TRBD1. The CDR3 contains 12 residues. Germline CDR1 reads MNHNS; CDR2 reads SASEGT. V shed 5 bases and J 12 bases; nucleotides not matched to a gene: 10. The CDR3: CASSPSRGRRYF. CDR3 DNA: TGTGCCAGCAGTCCCTCAAGGGGGCGCAGGTACTTC.

V gene TRBV4-1 combines with J gene TRBJ2-7; 8 nucleotides match TRBD1. CDR3 size: 16 residues. J lost 2 bases, V lost 2 bases, and 8 bases had no gene match. The germline V gene has CDR1 MGHRA and CDR2 YSYEKL. As DNA, the CDR3 is TGCGCCAGCAGCCAACCTCGACAGGGGCAACCCTACGAGCAGTACTTC. Amino acids: CASSQPRQGQPYEQYF.

The genes are TRBV7-2 and TRBJ2-7; TRBD1 agrees at 8 bases. Germline V gene sequence: CDR1 SGHTA, CDR2 FQGNSA. Germline trimming cut 2 bases from V and 11 bases from J; bases unmatched to any gene: 11. CDR3 length: 14 amino acids. CDR3 in DNA: TGTGCCAGCAGCTTAAATCGGGGCTGGGACAGGAAGTACTTC. Its protein is CASSLNRGWDRKYF.

V and J are TRBV5-6 and TRBJ1-5, with a possible D match to TRBD1 (6 bases). V gave up 0 bases and J gave up 6 bases, with 13 bases separating them. The germline CDR1 and CDR2 sequences are SGHDT and YYEEEE. The CDR3 loop spans 15 amino acids. DNA for the CDR3: TGTGCCAGCAGCTTGGGAACAGGGCCCTTTCAGCCCCAGCATTTT. Protein: CASSLGTGPFQPQHF. Full variable domain (rest looked up from reference TRBV5-6 and TRBJ1-5): DAGVTQSPTHLIKTRGQQVTLRCSPKSGHDTVSWYQQALGQGPQFIFQYYEEEERQRGNFPDRFSGHQFPNYSSELNVNALLLGDSALYLCASSLGTGPFQPQHFGDGTRLSIL.

In its sample, this clone was seen a few times. This rearrangement joins TRBV2 to TRBJ2-5; TRBD2 might be the D (5 bases). The CDR3 has 12 residues. Trimming removed 6 bases at V and 5 bases at J, with 10 bases between. Germline lookup yields CDR1 SNHLY and CDR2 FYNNEI. The CDR3 is CASRDWAETQYF. The CDR3 DNA follows: TGTGCCAGCAGGGACTGGGCGGAGACCCAGTACTTC.

The chain links TRBV7-2 to TRBJ1-5; D remains ambiguous. The CDR3 runs 12 residues. CDR1 SGHTA and CDR2 FQGNSA come from the germline V gene. The V and J ends lost 1 base and 10 bases respectively, with 8 bases between them. CDR3 in DNA: TGTGCCAGCAGCTTAGTTGTGGGACCCCAGCATTTT. Its translation: CASSLVVGPQHF.

The chain recombines TRBV7-8 with TRBJ1-2, with D perhaps matching TRBD1 (6 bases). V lost 7 bases, J lost 8 bases, and 26 bases lay in between. The CDR3 contains 16 residues. Germline assignment: CDR1 SGHVS and CDR2 FQNEAQ. In DNA, the CDR3 is TGTGCCAGCACCCCTCTGGGGCAGGGGATAGTGTGGGGCTACACCTTC. The encoded protein is CASTPLGQGIVWGYTF.

This chain uses TRBV7-9 with TRBJ2-6; 11 positions agree with TRBD2. This CDR3 comprises 18 residues. V was clipped by 5 bases and J by 0 bases; unmatched bases: 6. CDR1 and CDR2 from the germline V gene are SEHNR and FQNEAQ (reference sequence). CDR3 protein: CASSLGTSGASGANVLTF. The CDR3, as DNA: TGTGCCAGCAGCCTTGGGACTAGCGGAGCCTCTGGGGCCAACGTCCTGACTTTC.

This clone was counted between two and nine times. The V and J genes are TRBV27 and TRBJ1-1, with D possibly TRBD1 on 6 matching bases. Germline V lookup: CDR1 MNHEY, CDR2 SMNVEV (reference sequence). CDR3 length equals 13 residues. Trimming stripped 5 bases from V and 4 bases from J, with 11 bases between. The CDR3 region has the DNA TGTGCCAGCAGTACAGGGACCAGCACTGAAGCTTTCTTT. Amino acid sequence: CASSTGTSTEAFF.

The chain has TRBV2 and TRBJ2-7, with a possible D match to TRBD2 (7 bases). The V end lost 7 bases, the J end lost 0 bases, and 10 bases lay between the germline ends. This CDR3 contains 13 residues. The V gene's germline CDR1 is SNHLY and CDR2 FYNNEI. CDR3 sequence (DNA): TGTGCCAGCACGGGGGGCCCCTCCTACGAGCAGTACTTC. Its translation: CASTGGPSYEQYF.

The chain recombines TRBV5-1 with TRBJ1-5; D unclear. The CDR3 length is 15 residues. Germline CDR1 is SGHRS and CDR2 is YFSETQ. V was trimmed by 0 bases and J by 3 bases, leaving 10 bases between them. The chain's CDR3 is CASSLESGPNQPQHF. The CDR3 nucleotides read TGCGCCAGCAGCTTGGAGTCAGGCCCCAATCAGCCCCAGCATTTT.

V gene TRBV5-4 combines with J gene TRBJ2-7; 8 bases fit TRBD2. Trimming took 1 base from V and 5 from J; bases not matched to a gene: 5. Germline V gene lookup returns CDR1 SGHNT and CDR2 YYREEE (reference sequence). The CDR3 contains 14 residues. The CDR3 loop is CASSLIAGSHEQYF. The CDR3, as DNA: TGTGCCAGCAGCTTGATAGCGGGGAGTCACGAGCAGTACTTC.

This rearrangement joins TRBV23-1 to TRBJ1-4; the D gene is possibly TRBD1 (5 bases). TRBV23-1 has ORF status, its function being uncertain. The V and J ends lost 1 base and 5 bases respectively, with 11 bases between them. The CDR3 is made up of 15 amino acids. CDR3 in amino acids: CASSQWRDGNEKLFF. The CDR3 nucleotides read TGCGCCAGCAGTCAATGGAGGGACGGAAATGAAAAACTGTTTTTT.

CDR3 sequence reads: CASSFSAGGREQYF. CDR3 DNA: TGTGCCAGCAGCTTTTCTGCGGGAGGGCGCGAGCAGTACTTC. The rearrangement joins TRBV5-4 to TRBJ2-7; 9 bases align to TRBD2. This CDR3 has 14 residues. Germline V gene data show CDR1 as SGHNT and CDR2 as YYREEE (reference sequence). The V segment lost 2 bases and the J segment 6 bases; nucleotides outside the gene matches: 6.

For this clone: Additional DNA sequences in this sample encode the identical CDR3. The V and J genes are TRBV6-1 and TRBJ1-4; 10 bases agree with TRBD1. Germline V lookup: CDR1 MNHNS, CDR2 SASEGT. This CDR3 is 14 amino acids long. After removal of 4 bases from V and 8 bases from J, the junction contained 4 bases not matched to a gene. CDR3 in DNA: TGTGCCAGCAGTGGGGGACAGGGGAACGAAAAACTGTTTTTT. Its protein product is CASSGGQGNEKLFF.

The chain joins TRBV6-5 to TRBJ2-6; D is ambiguous. In germline, CDR1 is MNHEY, CDR2 SVGAGI. The germline V and J ends were trimmed by 7 bases and 2 bases, with 6 bases remaining between them. The CDR3 has 13 amino acids. The CDR3 DNA is TGTGCCAGCAATACGGCTGGGGCCAACGTCCTGACTTTC. This translates into CASNTAGANVLTF.